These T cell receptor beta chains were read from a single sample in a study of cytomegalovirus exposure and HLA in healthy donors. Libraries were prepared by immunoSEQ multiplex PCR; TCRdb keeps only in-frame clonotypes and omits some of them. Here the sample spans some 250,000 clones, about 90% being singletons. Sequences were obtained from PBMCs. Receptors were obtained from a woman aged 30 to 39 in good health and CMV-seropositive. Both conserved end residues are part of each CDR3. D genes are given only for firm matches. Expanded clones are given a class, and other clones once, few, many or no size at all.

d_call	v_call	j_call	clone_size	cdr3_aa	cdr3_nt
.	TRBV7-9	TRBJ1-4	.	CASRRQLPNEKLFF	TGTGCCAGCAGACGACAGTTACCTAATGAAAAACTGTTTTTT
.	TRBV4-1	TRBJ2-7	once	CASSPSPAGGLYEQYF	TGCGCCAGCAGCCCGTCCCCAGCGGGCGGGTTATACGAGCAGTACTTC
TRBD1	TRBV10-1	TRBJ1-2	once	CASSDTGDYGYTF	TGCGCCAGCAGCGATACAGGGGACTATGGCTACACCTTC
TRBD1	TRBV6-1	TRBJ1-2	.	CASSDYLGQEVNGYTF	TGTGCCAGCAGTGACTACTTGGGACAGGAGGTCAATGGCTACACCTTC
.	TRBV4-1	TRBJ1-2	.	CASSQEGRGKGVNYGYTF	TGCGCCAGCAGCCAAGAAGGGCGGGGGAAGGGCGTTAACTATGGCTACACCTTC
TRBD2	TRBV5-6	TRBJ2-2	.	CASSLSTSGYSWELFF	TGTGCCAGCAGCTTGTCGACTAGCGGGTACTCCTGGGAGCTGTTTTTT
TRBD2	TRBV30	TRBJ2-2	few	CAWRREDKSGELFF	TGTGCCTGGAGGCGGGAGGACAAGAGTGGGGAGCTGTTTTTT
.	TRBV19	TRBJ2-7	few	CASSSSQGLEVYEQYF	TGTGCCAGTAGTTCCTCCCAGGGGCTAGAGGTCTACGAGCAGTACTTC
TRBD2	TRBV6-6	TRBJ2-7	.	CASSYRTSGSYEQYF	TGTGCCAGCAGTTACCGGACTAGCGGGAGTTACGAGCAGTACTTC
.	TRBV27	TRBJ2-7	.	CASSLYRHSLEQYF	TGTGCCAGCAGTTTGTATCGACACTCTCTCGAGCAGTACTTC
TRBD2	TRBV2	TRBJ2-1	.	CASRERTSGNNEQFF	TGTGCCAGCAGGGAAAGGACTAGCGGAAACAATGAGCAGTTCTTC
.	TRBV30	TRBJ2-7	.	CAWSVSRDFYEQYF	TGTGCCTGGAGTGTAAGCAGGGATTTCTACGAGCAGTACTTC
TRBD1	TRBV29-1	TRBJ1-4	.	CSGLDPGQAQPNEKLFF	TGCAGCGGGCTCGATCCGGGACAGGCCCAACCAAATGAAAAACTGTTTTTT
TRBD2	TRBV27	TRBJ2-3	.	CASTISIWLADSTDTQYF	TGTGCCAGCACCATAAGTATATGGCTAGCGGATAGCACAGATACGCAGTATTTT
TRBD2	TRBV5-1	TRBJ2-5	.	CASSLAGLAGEETQYF	TGCGCCAGCAGCTTGGCCGGTCTAGCGGGAGAAGAGACCCAGTACTTC
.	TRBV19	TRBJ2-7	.	CASSLQGAYEQYF	TGTGCCAGTAGTTTACAGGGAGCCTACGAGCAGTACTTC
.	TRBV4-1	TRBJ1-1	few	CASSQDQGREAFF	TGCGCCAGCAGCCAAGATCAGGGGCGAGAAGCTTTCTTT
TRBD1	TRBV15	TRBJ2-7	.	CATSREGLGTGYYEQYF	TGTGCCACCAGCAGGGAGGGATTAGGGACAGGTTATTACGAGCAGTACTTC
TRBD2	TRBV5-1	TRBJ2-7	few	CASSLSASGSSYEQYF	TGCGCCAGCAGCTTGAGCGCTAGCGGGAGTTCCTACGAGCAGTACTTC
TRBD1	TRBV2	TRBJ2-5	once	CASWYQGDRDSETQYF	TGTGCCAGCTGGTACCAAGGGGACAGGGACTCAGAGACCCAGTACTTC
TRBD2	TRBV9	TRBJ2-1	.	CASSVLAGGPGNEQFF	TGTGCCAGCAGCGTACTAGCGGGAGGGCCAGGGAATGAGCAGTTCTTC
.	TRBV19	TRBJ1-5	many	CASSTTGQGSNQPQHF	TGTGCCAGTAGTACAACAGGGCAAGGGAGCAATCAGCCCCAGCATTTT
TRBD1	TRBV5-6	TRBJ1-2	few	CASTLDRINYGYTF	TGTGCCAGCACCCTGGACAGGATCAACTATGGCTACACCTTC
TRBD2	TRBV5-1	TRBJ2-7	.	CASSLDLPGTSGAYSYEQYF	TGCGCCAGCAGCTTGGATCTACCCGGGACTAGCGGGGCCTACTCCTACGAGCAGTACTTC
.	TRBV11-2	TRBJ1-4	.	CASSLWGEGEKLFF	TGTGCCAGCAGCTTGTGGGGGGAAGGTGAAAAACTGTTTTTT
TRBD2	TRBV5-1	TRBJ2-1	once	CASSLGTSGGYNEQFF	TGCGCCAGCAGCTTGGGAACTAGCGGGGGGTACAATGAGCAGTTCTTC
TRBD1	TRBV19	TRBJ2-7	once	CASSGQGSYEQYF	TGTGCCAGTAGTGGACAGGGATCCTACGAGCAGTACTTC
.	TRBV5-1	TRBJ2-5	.	CASSSSRRTAQETQYF	TGCGCCAGCAGCTCCTCCAGGCGGACAGCTCAAGAGACCCAGTACTTC
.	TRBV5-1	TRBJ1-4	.	CASSPGTDTGEKLFF	TGCGCCAGCAGCCCAGGGACCGACACAGGGGAAAAACTGTTTTTT
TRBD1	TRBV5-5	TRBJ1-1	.	CASSLYPGQVPEAFF	TGTGCCAGCAGCTTGTACCCCGGACAGGTCCCTGAAGCTTTCTTT
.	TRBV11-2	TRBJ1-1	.	CASLSNPPGNTEAFF	TGTGCCAGCCTTTCAAACCCGCCAGGGAACACTGAAGCTTTCTTT